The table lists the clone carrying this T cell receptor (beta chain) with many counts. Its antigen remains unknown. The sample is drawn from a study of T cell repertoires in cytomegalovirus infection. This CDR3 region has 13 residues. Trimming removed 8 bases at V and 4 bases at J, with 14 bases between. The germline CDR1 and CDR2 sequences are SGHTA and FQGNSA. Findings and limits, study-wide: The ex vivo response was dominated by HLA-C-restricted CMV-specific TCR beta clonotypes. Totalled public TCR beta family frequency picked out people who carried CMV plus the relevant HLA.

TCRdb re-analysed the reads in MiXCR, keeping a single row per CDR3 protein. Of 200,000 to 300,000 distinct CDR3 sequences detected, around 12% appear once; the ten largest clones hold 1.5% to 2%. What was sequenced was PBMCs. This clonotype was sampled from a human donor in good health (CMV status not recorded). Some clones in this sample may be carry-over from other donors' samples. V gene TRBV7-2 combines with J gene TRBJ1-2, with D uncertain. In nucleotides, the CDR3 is TGTGCCAGCTCCAACGGCGAGGCCTATGGCTACACCTTC. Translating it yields CASSNGEAYGYTF.